This T cell receptor beta chain is drawn from a study of persistence of HIV-infected CD4 T cells. Study-wide results and caveats: TCR oligoclonality correlated with proviral oligoclonality in the same sorted populations. Antigen-responding cells were enriched for degenerate expanded CDR3beta sequences.

The libraries were made with immunoSEQ version 4 in survey mode. The data were produced by immunoSEQ multiplex PCR, yet TCRdb's version contains in-frame clones alone and is incomplete. The table has tens of thousands of clones, 65% to 80% seen once. An overlapping HIV-1 Gag peptide pool stimulated these cells at about 0.9 ug/peptide/mL. CD40L-negative CD69-negative CD45RO-high memory CD4+ T cells were sorted as populations depleted of antigen-responding cells. Inclusion required CMV-positive serology and CD4+ counts above 400 cells/uL. CD8-depleted PBMCs were stimulated less than 20 hours with anti-CD28/CD49d costimulation, CD40-blocking antibody and enfuvirtide. Germline-derived CDR1 and CDR2 are MNHEY and SVGAGI. The CDR3 spans 15 residues. With V trimmed by 5 bases and J by 7 bases, 8 bases remained unmatched. About this clone: Its antigen is currently unknown.

The specimen comprised CD4+ T cells sorted from PBMCs after roughly 20-hour stimulation, sampled from a patient who received antiretroviral therapy. The rearrangement links TRBV6-5 to TRBJ2-2, with 9 nucleotides matching TRBD1. The receptor comes from an adult man with HIV who was CMV-seropositive. CDR3 DNA sequence: TGTGCCAGCAGTCCCGGGACAGGGCCCTTCGGGGAGCTGTTTTTT. This codes for CASSPGTGPFGELFF.